This T cell receptor beta chain was observed in a study of regulatory T cells in long-lasting Graves disease. This clonotype was seen at least ten times. Trimming removed 4 bases from V and 1 base from J, with 8 bases in between. Germline CDR1 and CDR2: DFQATT and SNEGSKA (reference sequence). The CDR3 runs 12 residues. Regarding time point: newly diagnosed GD, antithyroid drugs for less than 3 months. RNA isolated from PBMCs was used to make the TCR library. In building TCR beta libraries, iRepertoire HTBI primers were used together with Arm-PCR of CDR3 regions. TCRdb reprocessed the multiplex PCR reads with MiXCR, giving one entry per CDR3 protein. The data contain more than 400,000 distinct CDR3 sequences, 16% of them singletons. The same sample was also used in a study of T cells in Graves' hyperthyroidism and ophthalmopathy.

V is TRBV20-1 and J is TRBJ2-7; the D gene is possibly TRBD2 (6 bases). The sequencing here drew on peripheral blood mononuclear cells (PBMCs), taken at new diagnosis, from a patient treated with antithyroid drugs. The sequence was collected from a man aged 40-50 years with Graves disease. CDR3 sequence: CSATRGSYEQYF. The CDR3 bases are TGCAGTGCTACCCGGGGGTCCTACGAGCAGTACTTC.